This TCR beta chain was identified during a study of blood T cell repertoires in COVID-19. Study context: The samples span acute and convalescent COVID-19 from the United States, Italy and Spain. In each case, the material was cDNA or gDNA derived from T cells, B-cell-depleted T cells, or PBMCs.

Original methodology: Reference gene primer amplification gave nucleated cell count estimates. Clones were read by immunoSEQ multiplex PCR, and TCRdb kept only the in-frame ones, dropping some. D and trimming come from the DNA, and the V and J calls and clone size come from that table. Among 85,000 to 110,000 clones, roughly 84% were seen once, and the ten largest hold roughly 13%. The trim removed 5 bases at V and 2 bases at J, leaving 9 bases unmatched. This CDR3 has 15 amino acids. CDR1 is MGHRA, CDR2 YSYEKL, per germline. The receptor was derived from a human donor in a cohort sampled during active or convalescent COVID-19. Material: peripheral blood. The chain uses TRBV4-1 and TRBJ2-7; 7 bases agree with TRBD2. The DNA of the CDR3 is TGCGCCAGCAGCGCCCCCGGGACTACACCCTACGAGCAGTACTTC. Its translation is CASSAPGTTPYEQYF.